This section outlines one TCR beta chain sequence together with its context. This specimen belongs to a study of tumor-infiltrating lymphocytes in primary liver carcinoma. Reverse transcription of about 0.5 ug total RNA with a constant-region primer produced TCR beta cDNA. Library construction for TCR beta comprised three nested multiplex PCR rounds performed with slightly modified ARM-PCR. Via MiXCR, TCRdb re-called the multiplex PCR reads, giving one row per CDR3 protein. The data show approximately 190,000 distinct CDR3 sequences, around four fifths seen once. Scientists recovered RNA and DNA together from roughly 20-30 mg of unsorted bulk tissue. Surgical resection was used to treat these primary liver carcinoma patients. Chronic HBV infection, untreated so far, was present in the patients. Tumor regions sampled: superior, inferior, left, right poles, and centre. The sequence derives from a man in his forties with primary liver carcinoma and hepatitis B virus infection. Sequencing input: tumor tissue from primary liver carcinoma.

DNA of the CDR3: TGCGCCAGCAGCTTGGATCCGGGACTGGCTGATAAAATATTTTTT. It specifies CASSLDPGLADKIFF. The genes are TRBV5-1 and TRBJ1-4; D may be TRBD1 (5 bases). The CDR3 sequence is 15 residues long. V lost 0 bases to trimming and J lost 17 bases, with 23 bases between them. Germline V CDR1 and CDR2: SGHRS, YFSETQ.